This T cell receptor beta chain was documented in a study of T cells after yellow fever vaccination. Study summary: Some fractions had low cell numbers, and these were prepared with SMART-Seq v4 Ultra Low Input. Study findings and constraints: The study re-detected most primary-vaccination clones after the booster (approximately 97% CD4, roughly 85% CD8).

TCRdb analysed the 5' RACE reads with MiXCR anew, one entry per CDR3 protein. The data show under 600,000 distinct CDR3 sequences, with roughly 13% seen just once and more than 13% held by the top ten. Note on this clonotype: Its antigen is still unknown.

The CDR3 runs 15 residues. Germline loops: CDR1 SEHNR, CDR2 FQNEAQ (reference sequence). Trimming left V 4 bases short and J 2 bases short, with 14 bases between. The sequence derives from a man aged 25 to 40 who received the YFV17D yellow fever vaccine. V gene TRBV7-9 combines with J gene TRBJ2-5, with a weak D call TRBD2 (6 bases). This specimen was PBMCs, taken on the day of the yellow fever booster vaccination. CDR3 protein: CASSWDGGAQETQYF. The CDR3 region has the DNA TGTGCCAGCAGCTGGGACGGCGGGGCTCAAGAGACCCAGTACTTC.